The rows below give T cell receptor beta chains drawn from one sample of a study of response to subunit inactivated influenza vaccine. TCRdb reanalysed the RT-PCR reads using MiXCR and keeps one entry per CDR3 protein. There are a few hundred thousand distinct CDR3 sequences in the sample; 12% occur only once, and over 6.5% lies in the top ten. The sample in question was non-naive T cells sorted from PBMCs, obtained 14 to 15 days before vaccination. Receptors were obtained from a man between 50 and 59 years old who received an inactivated influenza vaccine. Both conserved end residues are part of each CDR3. D genes are given only for firm matches. Some rows mark clone size as missing; the rest say once, few, many or name a class of expanded clone.

TRBV15	NA	few	TRBJ2-1	TGTGCCACCAGCAGAGACTCCGGGACTTACAATGAGCAGTTCTTC	CATSRDSGTYNEQFF
TRBV2	NA	NA	TRBJ1-5	TGTGCCAGCAGACTCCCTCCTCAGCCCCAGCATTTT	CASRLPPQPQHF
TRBV7-2	NA	few	TRBJ1-3	TGTGCCAGCAGTCCTACTTTACACTCTGGAAACACCATATATTTT	CASSPTLHSGNTIYF
TRBV7-2	NA	NA	TRBJ1-6	TGTGCCAGCAGCCCCCGAGGTAATTCACCCCTCCACTTT	CASSPRGNSPLHF
TRBV18	NA	NA	TRBJ1-5	TGTGCCAGCTCACCACAGGGGTCTAGCAATCAGCCCCAGCATTTT	CASSPQGSSNQPQHF
TRBV20-1	TRBD1	NA	TRBJ2-5	TGCAGTGCTAGAGGGACAGGCCGGGGCACGGGGACCCAGTACTTC	CSARGTGRGTGTQYF
TRBV4-2	TRBD2	NA	TRBJ2-3	TGTGCCAGCAGCCAGGGACTAGCGGGAGGAAGGGATACGCAGTATTTT	CASSQGLAGGRDTQYF
TRBV25-1	TRBD1	few	TRBJ2-1	TGTGCCAGCAGTGAATCAAACAGGGGATCCTACAATGAGCAGTTCTTC	CASSESNRGSYNEQFF
TRBV6-2/TRBV6-3	NA	NA	TRBJ2-7	TGTGCCAGCAGTTCCTTAGCCGGACACGAGCAGTACTTC	CASSSLAGHEQYF
TRBV27	TRBD1	many	TRBJ2-7	TGTGCCAGCAGTATCCTGGGACAGGGGATCTACGAGCAGTACTTC	CASSILGQGIYEQYF
TRBV7-9	NA	many	TRBJ2-1	TGTGCCAGCAGCCCCTACGATGAGCAGTTCTTC	CASSPYDEQFF
TRBV12-3/TRBV12-4	NA	many	TRBJ2-2	TGTGCCAGCAGTTTCCAGGGTTCAGCCGGGGAGCTGTTTTTT	CASSFQGSAGELFF
TRBV5-1	NA	few	TRBJ2-7	TGCGCCAGCAGCGCAACAGGATTCGCCTACGAGCAGTACTTC	CASSATGFAYEQYF
TRBV24-1	NA	NA	TRBJ2-3	TGTGCCACCAGTGACTACGACCGGGTCACGCAGTATTTT	CATSDYDRVTQYF
TRBV4-2	TRBD2	few	TRBJ2-5	TGTGCCAGCAGCCGATCGACTAGCGGGAGTTTTGAGACCCAGTACTTC	CASSRSTSGSFETQYF
TRBV3-1	TRBD1	few	TRBJ2-7	TGTGCCAGCAGCCAAGAACAGGGGCCCCGGTACTTC	CASSQEQGPRYF
TRBV20-1	TRBD2	few	TRBJ2-1	TGCAGTGCTCACAATATCGGGAGGTCCTACAATGAGCAGTTCTTC	CSAHNIGRSYNEQFF
TRBV3-1	NA	few	TRBJ2-7	TGTGCCAGCAGCCAAGATCGGGACGAGCAGTACTTC	CASSQDRDEQYF
TRBV30	NA	few	TRBJ2-7	TGTGCCTGGAGTACGGACAGGCAGTACTTC	CAWSTDRQYF
TRBV18	TRBD1	NA	TRBJ1-4	TGTGCCAGCTCACCAAGAGGGGGGACAGGTATTGAAAAACTGTTTTTT	CASSPRGGTGIEKLFF